Presented here are 12 T cell receptor beta chains from one specimen sequenced in a study of blood T cell repertoires in COVID-19. The assay was immunoSEQ multiplex PCR, and TCRdb's table has in-frame clones only and misses some. The repertoire consists of 39,000 or so clones, with about 89% occurring once and the leading ten covering 6.2%. Source material: peripheral blood. Receptors were obtained from a human donor in a cohort sampled during active COVID-19.

This chain connects TRBV7-8 to TRBJ1-3; D uncertain. The CDR3 is made up of 16 amino acids. Trimming shortened V by 0 bases and J by 0 bases, and 9 bases separated the two germline ends. Germline V CDR1 and CDR2: SGHVS, FQNEAQ. The CDR3 spells CASSLASPHSGNTIYF. In nucleotides, the CDR3 is TGTGCCAGCAGCTTAGCTAGCCCGCACTCTGGAAACACCATATATTTT. Full variable domain (rest looked up from reference TRBV7-8 and TRBJ1-3): GAGVSQSPRYKVAKRGQDVALRCDPISGHVSLFWYQQALGQGPEFLTYFQNEAQLDKSGLPSDRFFAERPEGSVSTLKIQRTQQEDSAVYLCASSLASPHSGNTIYFGEGSWLTVV.

The chain carries TRBV5-4 and TRBJ2-7; D might be TRBD2 (5 bases). The germline V gene encodes CDR1 SGHNT and CDR2 YYREEE (reference sequence). The CDR3 length is 14 residues. Trimming removed 4 bases at V and 5 bases at J, with 16 bases between. The CDR3 reads CASSRGSVSHEQYF. CDR3 DNA: TGTGCCAGCAGCCGAGGGTCAGTTTCCCACGAGCAGTACTTC.

This rearrangement joins TRBV6-5 to TRBJ2-1; D is uncertain. The CDR3 length is 11 residues. V lost 5 bases to trimming and J lost 7 bases, with 6 bases between them. Germline CDR1 reads MNHEY; CDR2 reads SVGAGI. Here the CDR3 DNA reads TGTGCCAGCAGTAGAGGTAATGAGCAGTTCTTC. Amino acid sequence: CASSRGNEQFF.

V and J are TRBV7-2 and TRBJ1-1; D gene uncertain. The V end was cut by 5 bases, the J end by 0 bases, with 7 bases between. This CDR3 has 13 amino acids. The germline gives CDR1 SGHTA, CDR2 FQGNSA. The chain's CDR3 is CASSPVMNTEAFF. CDR3 coding DNA: TGTGCCAGCAGCCCGGTGATGAACACTGAAGCTTTCTTT.

CDR3 coding DNA: TGCGCCAGCAGCTTCGAGGGAAATCAGCCCCAGCATTTT. Its protein product is CASSFEGNQPQHF. The gene calls are TRBV5-1 and TRBJ1-5; D is unresolved. V shed 2 bases and J shed 4 bases, with 7 bases lying between them. The CDR3 extends over 13 amino acids. Per the germline V gene, CDR1 is SGHRS and CDR2 is YFSETQ. Variable domain in full (rest from reference TRBV5-1 and TRBJ1-5): KAGVTQTPRYLIKTRGQQVTLSCSPISGHRSVSWYQQTPGQGLQFLFEYFSETQRNKGNFPGRFSGRQFSNSRSEMNVSTLELGDSALYLCASSFEGNQPQHFGDGTRLSIL.

J is TRBJ2-3 and V is TRBV11-2; 7 bases map to TRBD2. The CDR3 consists of 15 residues. Germline values: CDR1 SGHAT, CDR2 FQNNGV. The trim removed 3 bases at V and 4 bases at J, leaving 7 bases unmatched. This CDR3 reads CASSLQGGAADTQYF. The CDR3 DNA reads TGTGCCAGCAGCTTGCAGGGAGGGGCCGCAGATACGCAGTATTTT.

This clone is categorized as medium-sized. The chain joins TRBV7-6 to TRBJ2-2; tentative D call: TRBD1 (6 bases). Between the trimmed V and J ends, which lost 1 base and 6 bases, there was a span of 6 bases. The CDR3 spans 13 residues. Germline V gene lookup returns CDR1 SGHVS and CDR2 FNYEAQ. The CDR3 loop reads CASSLEGAGELFF. Written as DNA, the CDR3 is TGTGCCAGCAGCTTAGAGGGGGCCGGGGAGCTGTTTTTT.

V is TRBV7-2 and J is TRBJ2-1; tentatively, D is TRBD1 (6 bases). CDR1 is SGHTA and CDR2 is FQGNSA in the germline V gene. V shed 5 bases and J shed 1 base, with 12 bases lying between them. CDR3 size: 15 residues. DNA of the CDR3: TGTGCCAGCAGCCTTTTTACAGGGTCCTACAATGAGCAGTTCTTC. Translating gives CASSLFTGSYNEQFF.

The chain joins TRBV5-1 to TRBJ2-2, with 7 positions matching TRBD1. The CDR3 consists of 15 residues. The junction had 2 bases not matched to a gene; V was cut back by 0 bases and J by 3 bases. Germline-derived CDR1 and CDR2 are SGHRS and YFSETQ. The CDR3 DNA follows: TGCGCCAGCAGCTTGGGACAGGGAGACACCGGGGAGCTGTTTTTT. Translating gives CASSLGQGDTGELFF.

This clone showed up just a few times. The chain carries TRBV4-1 and TRBJ1-5; 8 bases are a match to TRBD1. Germline trimming cut 1 base from V and 6 bases from J; bases unmatched to any gene: 8. The CDR3 has 16 residues. Germline V lookup: CDR1 MGHRA, CDR2 YSYEKL. The DNA for the CDR3 is TGCGCCAGCAGCCAAGTAGTGGACAGGGAGTTTCAGCCCCAGCATTTT. Translating it yields CASSQVVDREFQPQHF.

The chain is built from TRBV6-2 or TRBV6-3 and TRBJ2-6, with D uncertain. The germline V gene has CDR1 MNHEY and CDR2 SVGEGT. The CDR3 is 14 residues long. Trimming shortened V by 1 base and J by 4 bases, and 5 bases separated the two germline ends. As DNA, the CDR3 is TGTGCCAGCAGTTACTTCGGGGGGGCCAACGTCCTGACTTTC. This sequence encodes CASSYFGGANVLTF.

There are a few counts of this clone. V is TRBV6-5 and J is TRBJ1-6, with a possible D match to TRBD1 (5 bases). Trimming stripped 10 bases from V and 6 bases from J, with 16 bases between. Per germline, CDR1 MNHEY and CDR2 SVGAGI. The CDR3 totals 14 residues. The CDR3 DNA sequence: TGTGCCACCCATGATCGGGGGTTTAATTCACCCCTCCACTTT. This sequence encodes CATHDRGFNSPLHF.